What follows is one T cell receptor (beta chain) and its context. The PCR had 60 Vbeta and 13 Jbeta primers. Repertoires were generated with immunoSEQ multiplex PCR, while TCRdb's copy carries only in-frame clones and drops some. Of roughly 140,000 clones listed, approximately 80% were seen once; the top ten hold around 10%. The sample originates from a study of cytomegalovirus exposure and HLA in healthy donors. The TCR was taken from a woman aged 55 to 70 in good health and CMV-seropositive. Input material: PBMCs.

The CDR3 nucleotides read TGTGCCAGCAGTTCCGGGACAGGGGTCAGAGCTAACTATGGCTACACCTTC. Protein sequence: CASSSGTGVRANYGYTF. The V and J genes are TRBV28 and TRBJ1-2; 10 nucleotides agree with TRBD1. The germline CDR1 and CDR2 sequences are MDHEN and SYDVKM. This CDR3 contains 17 residues. J gave up 0 bases and V 4 bases, and 8 bases lay outside the gene matches.